This T cell receptor (beta chain) was sequenced in a study of blood T cell repertoires in COVID-19. Study-wide context: Sites in the United States, Italy and Spain provided acute and convalescent COVID-19 samples. Nucleic acid was either cDNA or gDNA, and it came from T cells, B-cell-depleted T cells, or PBMCs.

Original analysis: By means of reference gene primer amplification, nucleated cell counts were estimated. Assay: immunoSEQ multiplex PCR; the TCRdb copy retains only in-frame clones and omits some. That table is the source of V, J and clone size, and D and trimming were worked out from the DNA. This sample yields about 190,000 clones, of which less than 80% are seen a single time; around an eighth belongs to the top ten. Trimming stripped 10 bases from V and 4 bases from J, with 17 bases between. The CDR3 is 13 residues long. Germline CDR1 reads LNHDA; CDR2 reads SQIVND (reference sequence). The chain is built from TRBV19 and TRBJ2-7; possibly TRBD1 for D (6 bases). Sequences were obtained from peripheral blood. This clonotype originated in a woman in her forties or fifties with acute or convalescent COVID-19. CDR3 nucleotide sequence: TGTGCCACCACAGGGAACACTATGTACGAGCAGTACTTC. This gives the protein CATTGNTMYEQYF.